This T cell receptor (beta chain) was captured in a study of CD8+ T cells in alopecia areata. The V and J ends lost 4 bases and 12 bases respectively, with 7 bases between them. The CDR3 consists of 10 residues. Indicated treatment: oral pan-JAK inhibitor, 5-10 mg twice daily. cDNA prepared by RNA extraction and subsequent reverse transcription served as the template for sequencing. This table comes from immunoSEQ multiplex PCR, and its TCRdb copy is limited to in-frame clones, with some not included. The sample yields 200,000 to 250,000 clones, over 40% seen once. This clone was counted a few times. The TCR originated in a human donor with alopecia areata. The chain recombines TRBV23-1 with TRBJ1-5; a possible D gene is TRBD1 (5 bases). TRBV23-1 is classed as an ORF, of uncertain function. The sample here was CD4+ T cells sorted from blood, taken at approximately week 36, from a patient treated with tofacitinib. The CDR3 is CASSPDSQHF. For the CDR3, the DNA is TGCGCCAGCAGTCCCGACAGCCAGCATTTT.